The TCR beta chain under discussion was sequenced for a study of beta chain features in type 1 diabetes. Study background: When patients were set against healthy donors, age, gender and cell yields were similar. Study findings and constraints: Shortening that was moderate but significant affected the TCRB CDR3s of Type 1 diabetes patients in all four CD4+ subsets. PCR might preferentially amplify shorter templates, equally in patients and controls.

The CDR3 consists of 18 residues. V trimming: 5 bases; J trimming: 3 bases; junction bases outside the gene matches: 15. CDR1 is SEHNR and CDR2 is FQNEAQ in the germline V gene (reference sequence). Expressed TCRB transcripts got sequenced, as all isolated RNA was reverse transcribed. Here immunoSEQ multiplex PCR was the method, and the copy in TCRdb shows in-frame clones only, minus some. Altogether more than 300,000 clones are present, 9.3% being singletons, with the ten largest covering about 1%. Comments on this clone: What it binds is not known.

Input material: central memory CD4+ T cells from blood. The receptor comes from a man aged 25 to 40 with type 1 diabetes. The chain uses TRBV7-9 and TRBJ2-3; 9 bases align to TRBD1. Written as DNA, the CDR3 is TGTGCCAGCAGCACACCATCGACAGGGGGTCTATCGACAGATACGCAGTATTTT. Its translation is CASSTPSTGGLSTDTQYF.